Reported below is one T cell receptor beta chain. Trimming took 7 bases from V and 0 from J, leaving 6 bases between them. The CDR3 runs 12 residues. CDR1 is MRHNA, CDR2 SNTAGT, per germline. Sample-barcoded 5' priming and a J-beta primer mix drove a second PCR of about 7 to 11 cycles. The yield of each sample was at least 2.5 million CDR3-containing paired-end reads. TCRdb re-derived calls from the 5' RACE reads in MiXCR, one entry per CDR3 protein. The top ten hold 0.65% to 0.95% of the sample, which has over a million distinct CDR3 sequences, 20% to 25% seen once. This sample is part of a study of blood T cells in healthy people across ages. A further study also used this sample, focusing on T cells of mothers and their children.

The J gene is TRBJ1-1, the V gene TRBV6-4; D remains unclear. Sample: blood. The clonotype comes from a girl aged 2 to 10 in good health. DNA for the CDR3: TGTGCCAGCACCGGGATGAACACTGAAGCTTTCTTT. It encodes CASTGMNTEAFF.